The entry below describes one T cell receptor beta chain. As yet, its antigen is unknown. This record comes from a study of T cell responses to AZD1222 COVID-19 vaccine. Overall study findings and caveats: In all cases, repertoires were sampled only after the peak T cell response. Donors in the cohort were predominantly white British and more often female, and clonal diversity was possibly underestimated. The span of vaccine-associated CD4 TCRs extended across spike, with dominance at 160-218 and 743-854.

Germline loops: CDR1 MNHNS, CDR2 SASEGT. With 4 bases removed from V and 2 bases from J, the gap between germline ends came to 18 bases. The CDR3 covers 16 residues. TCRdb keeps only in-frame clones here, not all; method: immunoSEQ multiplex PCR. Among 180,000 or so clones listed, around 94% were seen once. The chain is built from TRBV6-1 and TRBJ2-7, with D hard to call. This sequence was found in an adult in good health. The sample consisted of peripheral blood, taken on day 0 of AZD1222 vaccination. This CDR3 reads CASSVLQSGLPYEQYF. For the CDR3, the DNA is TGTGCCAGCAGTGTGTTGCAGTCGGGCCTCCCCTACGAGCAGTACTTC.